This section outlines one TCR beta chain sequence together with its context. This sample was taken from a study of PD-L1 blockade in urothelial cancer. Across the study: Patients' histories included 0 to 3 prior chemotherapy regimens.

Time point meaning: pretreatment peripheral blood. With 0 bases removed from V and 10 bases from J, the gap between germline ends came to 14 bases. CDR1 and CDR2 from the germline V gene are SGDLS and YYNGEE. The CDR3 has 15 amino acids. Assay: immunoSEQ multiplex PCR; the TCRdb copy retains only in-frame clones and omits some. The table lists about 72,000 clones, approximately 84% of them singletons. The source material was PBMCs, sampled around atezolizumab (anti-PD-L1) treatment. This TCR derives from a man between 60 and 70 years old with urothelial cancer. The chain employs TRBV9 and TRBJ1-6; D call uncertain. The CDR3 nucleotides are TGTGCCAGCAGCGTAGCTCCCGGGGATGGCTCACCCCTCCACTTT. This translates into CASSVAPGDGSPLHF.